The clone carrying this T cell receptor beta chain was seen once. Its antigen is as yet unknown. The sample is drawn from a study of T cell clones after liver transplantation. Regarding the study as a whole: Conclusions were preliminary, with small, heterogeneous patient groups.

TCRdb's table, derived via immunoSEQ multiplex PCR, lists solely in-frame clones and lacks some. The data show 31,000 or so clones, around 94% seen once. Sample: CD8+ T cells from blood, taken 12 months after liver transplant. This TCR came from a human patient who received a liver transplant. T cells may partly derive from the graft donor.

The DNA for the CDR3 is TGTGCCAGCTCCCCAGGGGGCGCGGCGGGCTACACCTTC. Protein sequence: CASSPGGAAGYTF. The chain links TRBV25-1 to TRBJ1-2; 8 positions agree with TRBD1. This CDR3 contains 13 residues. V lost 8 bases to trimming and J lost 8 bases; unmatched junction nucleotides: 10. Per the germline V gene, CDR1 is MGHDK and CDR2 is SYGVNS.